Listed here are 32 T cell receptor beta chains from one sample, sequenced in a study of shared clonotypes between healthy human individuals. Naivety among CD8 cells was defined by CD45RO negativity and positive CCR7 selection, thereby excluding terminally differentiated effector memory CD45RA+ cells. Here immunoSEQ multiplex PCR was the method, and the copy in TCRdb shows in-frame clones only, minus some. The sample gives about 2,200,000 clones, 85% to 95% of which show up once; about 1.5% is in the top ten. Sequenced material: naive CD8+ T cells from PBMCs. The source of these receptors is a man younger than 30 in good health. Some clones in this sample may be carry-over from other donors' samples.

The CDR3 protein is CASSGRDSYNEQFF. DNA for the CDR3: TGTGCCAGCAGCGGTCGGGACTCCTACAATGAGCAGTTCTTC. V gene TRBV7-8 combines with J gene TRBJ2-1; D might be TRBD2 (5 bases). The germline V gene encodes CDR1 SGHVS and CDR2 FQNEAQ. This CDR3 has 14 amino acids. V lost 5 bases and J lost 0, with 8 bases in between.

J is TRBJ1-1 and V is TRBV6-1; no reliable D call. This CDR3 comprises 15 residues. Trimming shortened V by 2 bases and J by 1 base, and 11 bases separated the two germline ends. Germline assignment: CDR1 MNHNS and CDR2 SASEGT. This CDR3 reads CASSEYIWGNTEAFF. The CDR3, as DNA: TGTGCCAGCAGTGAATATATTTGGGGGAACACTGAAGCTTTCTTT.

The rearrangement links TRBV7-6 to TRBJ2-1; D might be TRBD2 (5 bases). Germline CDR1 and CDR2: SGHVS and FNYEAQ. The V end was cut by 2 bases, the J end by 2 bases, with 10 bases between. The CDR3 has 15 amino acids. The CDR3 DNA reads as TGTGCCAGCAGCTTATTCGGGATAGCCTACAATGAGCAGTTCTTC. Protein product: CASSLFGIAYNEQFF.

The CDR3 loop reads CASSTPLAGETQYF. The CDR3, as DNA: TGTGCCAGCAGCACACCCCTAGCGGGGGAGACCCAGTACTTC. This rearrangement joins TRBV7-9 to TRBJ2-5; 9 nucleotides agree with TRBD2. Germline V gene lookup returns CDR1 SEHNR and CDR2 FQNEAQ (reference sequence). Trimming removed 5 bases from V and 5 bases from J; junction bases left unmatched: 6. The CDR3 totals 14 residues.

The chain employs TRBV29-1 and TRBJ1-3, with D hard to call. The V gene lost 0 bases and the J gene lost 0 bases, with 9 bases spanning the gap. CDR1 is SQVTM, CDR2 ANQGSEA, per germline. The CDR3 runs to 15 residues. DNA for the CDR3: TGCAGCGTTGAAGACGAGGAGCACTCTGGAAACACCATATATTTT. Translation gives CSVEDEEHSGNTIYF.

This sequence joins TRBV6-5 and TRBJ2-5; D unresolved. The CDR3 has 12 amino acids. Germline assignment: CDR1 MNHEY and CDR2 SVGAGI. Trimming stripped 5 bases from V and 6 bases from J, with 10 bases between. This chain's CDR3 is CASSDKGQTQYF. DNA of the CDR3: TGTGCCAGCAGTGACAAGGGCCAGACCCAGTACTTC.

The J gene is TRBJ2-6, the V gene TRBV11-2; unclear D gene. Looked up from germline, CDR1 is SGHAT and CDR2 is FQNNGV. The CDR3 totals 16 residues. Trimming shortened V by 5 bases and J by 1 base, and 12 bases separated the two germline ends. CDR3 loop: CASSQTILSGANVLTF. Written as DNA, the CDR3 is TGTGCCAGCAGCCAAACAATCCTTTCTGGGGCCAACGTCCTGACTTTC.

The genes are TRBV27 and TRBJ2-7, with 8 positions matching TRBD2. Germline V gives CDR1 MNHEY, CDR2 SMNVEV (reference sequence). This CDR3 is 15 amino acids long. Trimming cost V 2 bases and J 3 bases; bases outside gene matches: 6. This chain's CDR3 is CASSLLGGVGYEQYF. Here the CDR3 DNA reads TGTGCCAGCAGTTTACTCGGGGGGGTTGGCTACGAGCAGTACTTC.

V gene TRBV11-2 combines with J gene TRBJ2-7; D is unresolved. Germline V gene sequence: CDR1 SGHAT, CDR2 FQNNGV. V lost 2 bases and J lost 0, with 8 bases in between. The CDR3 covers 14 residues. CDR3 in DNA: TGTGCCAGCAGCTTATCGGGTCACTCCTACGAGCAGTACTTC. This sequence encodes CASSLSGHSYEQYF.

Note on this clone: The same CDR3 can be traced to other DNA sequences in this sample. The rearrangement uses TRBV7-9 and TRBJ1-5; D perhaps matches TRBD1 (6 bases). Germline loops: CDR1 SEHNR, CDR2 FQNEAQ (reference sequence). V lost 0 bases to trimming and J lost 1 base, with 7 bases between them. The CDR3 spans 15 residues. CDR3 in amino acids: CASSLAGASNQPQHF. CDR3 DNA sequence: TGTGCCAGCAGCTTAGCGGGGGCCAGCAATCAGCCCCAGCATTTT.

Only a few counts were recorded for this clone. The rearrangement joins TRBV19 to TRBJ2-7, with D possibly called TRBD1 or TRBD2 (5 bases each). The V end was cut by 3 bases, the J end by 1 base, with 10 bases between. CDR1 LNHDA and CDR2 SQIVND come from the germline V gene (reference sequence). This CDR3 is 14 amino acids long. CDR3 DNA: TGTGCCAGTAGTATGAATGGGGGATCCTACGAGCAGTACTTC. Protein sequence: CASSMNGGSYEQYF.

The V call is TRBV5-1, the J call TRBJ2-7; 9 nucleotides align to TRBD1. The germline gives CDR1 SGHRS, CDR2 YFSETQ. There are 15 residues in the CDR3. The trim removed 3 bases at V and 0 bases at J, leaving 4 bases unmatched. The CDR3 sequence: CASSSRDRASYEQYF. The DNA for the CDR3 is TGCGCCAGCAGCTCCCGGGACAGGGCCTCCTACGAGCAGTACTTC. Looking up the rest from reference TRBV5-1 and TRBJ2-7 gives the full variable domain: KAGVTQTPRYLIKTRGQQVTLSCSPISGHRSVSWYQQTPGQGLQFLFEYFSETQRNKGNFPGRFSGRQFSNSRSEMNVSTLELGDSALYLCASSSRDRASYEQYFGPGTRLTVT.

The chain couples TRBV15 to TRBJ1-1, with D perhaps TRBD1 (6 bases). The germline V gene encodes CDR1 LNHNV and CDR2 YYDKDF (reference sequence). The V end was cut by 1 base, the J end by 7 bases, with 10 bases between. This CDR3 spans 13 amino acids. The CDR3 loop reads CATSRARGSEAFF. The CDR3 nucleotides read TGTGCCACCAGCAGAGCCAGGGGAAGTGAAGCTTTCTTT.

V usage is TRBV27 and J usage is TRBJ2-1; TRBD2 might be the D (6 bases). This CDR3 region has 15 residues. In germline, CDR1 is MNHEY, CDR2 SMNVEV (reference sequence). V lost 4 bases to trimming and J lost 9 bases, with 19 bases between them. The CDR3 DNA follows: TGTGCCAGCAGTTCCCGAACTAGCCATGGGGCTGAGCAGTTCTTC. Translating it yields CASSSRTSHGAEQFF.

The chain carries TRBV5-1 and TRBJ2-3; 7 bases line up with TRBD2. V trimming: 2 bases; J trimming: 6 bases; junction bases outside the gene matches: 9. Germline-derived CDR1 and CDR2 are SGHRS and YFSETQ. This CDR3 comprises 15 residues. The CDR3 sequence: CASSFGGGPGDTQYF. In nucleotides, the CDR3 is TGCGCCAGCAGCTTTGGGGGAGGGCCAGGGGATACGCAGTATTTT.

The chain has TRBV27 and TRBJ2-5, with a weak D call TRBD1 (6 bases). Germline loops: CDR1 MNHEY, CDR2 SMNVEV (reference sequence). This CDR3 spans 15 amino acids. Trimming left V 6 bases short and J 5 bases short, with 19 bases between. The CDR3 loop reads CASSLGAGDAETQYF. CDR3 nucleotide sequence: TGTGCCAGCAGCTTAGGAGCAGGGGATGCGGAGACCCAGTACTTC.

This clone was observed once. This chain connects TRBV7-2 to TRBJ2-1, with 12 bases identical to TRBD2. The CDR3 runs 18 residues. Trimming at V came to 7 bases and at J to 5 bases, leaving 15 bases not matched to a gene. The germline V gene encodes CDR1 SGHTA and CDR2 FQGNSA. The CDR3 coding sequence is TGTGCCAGCACCTTTCTCCCGGGACTAGCGGGCTTGAACAATGAGCAGTTCTTC. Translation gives CASTFLPGLAGLNNEQFF.

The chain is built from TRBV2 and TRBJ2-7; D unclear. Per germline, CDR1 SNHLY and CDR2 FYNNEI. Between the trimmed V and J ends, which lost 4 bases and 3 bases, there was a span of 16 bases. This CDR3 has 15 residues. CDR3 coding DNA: TGTGCCAGCAGTGGACGACACCGCTCCTACTACGAGCAGTACTTC. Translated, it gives CASSGRHRSYYEQYF.

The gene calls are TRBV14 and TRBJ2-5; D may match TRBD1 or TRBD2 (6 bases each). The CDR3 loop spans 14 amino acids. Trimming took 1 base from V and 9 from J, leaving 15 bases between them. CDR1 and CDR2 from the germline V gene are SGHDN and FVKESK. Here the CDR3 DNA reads TGTGCCAGCAGCCAAGTCAGCAGGGGAGGACCCCAGTACTTC. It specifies CASSQVSRGGPQYF.

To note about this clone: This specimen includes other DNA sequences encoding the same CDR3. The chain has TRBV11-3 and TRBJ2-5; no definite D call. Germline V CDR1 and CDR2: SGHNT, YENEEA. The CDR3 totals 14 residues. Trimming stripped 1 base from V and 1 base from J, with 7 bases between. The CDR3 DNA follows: TGTGCCAGCAGCTTAGCGGGCAGCCAAGAGACCCAGTACTTC. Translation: CASSLAGSQETQYF.

This CDR3 reads CASSPRPYEQYF. Written as DNA, the CDR3 is TGTGCCAGCTCACCAAGACCTTACGAGCAGTACTTC. This sequence joins TRBV18 and TRBJ2-7; no clear D gene. CDR3 size: 12 residues. V gave up 2 bases and J gave up 4 bases, with 6 bases separating them. Germline-derived CDR1 and CDR2 are KGHSH and LQKENI.

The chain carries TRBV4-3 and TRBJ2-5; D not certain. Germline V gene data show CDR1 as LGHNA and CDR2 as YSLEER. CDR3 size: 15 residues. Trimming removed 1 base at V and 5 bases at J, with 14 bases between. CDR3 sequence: CASSQARVGRETQYF. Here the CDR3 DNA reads TGCGCCAGCAGCCAAGCACGGGTAGGACGGGAGACCCAGTACTTC.

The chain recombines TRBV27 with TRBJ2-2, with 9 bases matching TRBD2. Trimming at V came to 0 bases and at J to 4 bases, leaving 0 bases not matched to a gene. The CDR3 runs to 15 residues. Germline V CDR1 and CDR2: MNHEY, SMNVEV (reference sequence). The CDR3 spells CASSLSLAGTGELFF. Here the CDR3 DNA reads TGTGCCAGCAGTTTATCACTAGCGGGCACCGGGGAGCTGTTTTTT.

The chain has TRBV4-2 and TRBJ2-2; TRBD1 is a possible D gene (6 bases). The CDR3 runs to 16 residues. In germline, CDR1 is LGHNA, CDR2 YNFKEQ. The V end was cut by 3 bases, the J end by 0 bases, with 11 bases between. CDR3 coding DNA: TGTGCCAGCAGCCAGGGGGACACCACGAACACCGGGGAGCTGTTTTTT. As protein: CASSQGDTTNTGELFF.

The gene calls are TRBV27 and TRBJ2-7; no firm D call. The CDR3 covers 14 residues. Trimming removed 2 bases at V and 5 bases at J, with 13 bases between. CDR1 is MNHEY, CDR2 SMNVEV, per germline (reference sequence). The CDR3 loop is CASSLRRLNHEQYF. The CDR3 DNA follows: TGTGCCAGCAGTTTAAGACGCCTGAACCACGAGCAGTACTTC.

CDR3 loop: CASSGYGTSGLNEQYF. The CDR3 DNA reads TGTGCCAGCAGCGGATACGGGACTAGCGGGTTGAACGAGCAGTACTTC. The chain couples TRBV13 to TRBJ2-7, with TRBD2 matching over 12 bases. The junction had 10 bases not matched to a gene; V was cut back by 5 bases and J by 5 bases. Germline CDR1 is PRHDT and CDR2 is FYEKMQ (reference sequence). The CDR3 has 16 residues.

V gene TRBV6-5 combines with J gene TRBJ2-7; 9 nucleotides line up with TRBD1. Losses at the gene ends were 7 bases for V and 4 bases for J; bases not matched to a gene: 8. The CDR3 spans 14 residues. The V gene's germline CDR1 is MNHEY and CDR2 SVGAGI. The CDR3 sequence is CASTPQGQGYEQYF. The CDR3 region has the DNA TGTGCCAGCACTCCCCAGGGACAGGGATACGAGCAGTACTTC.

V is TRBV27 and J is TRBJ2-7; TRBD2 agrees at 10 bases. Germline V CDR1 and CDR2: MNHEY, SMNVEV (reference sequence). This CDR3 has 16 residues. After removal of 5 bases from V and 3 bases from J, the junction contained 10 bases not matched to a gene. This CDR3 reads CASSPPGLAQFYEQYF. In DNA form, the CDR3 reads TGTGCCAGCAGTCCCCCGGGACTAGCGCAATTCTACGAGCAGTACTTC.

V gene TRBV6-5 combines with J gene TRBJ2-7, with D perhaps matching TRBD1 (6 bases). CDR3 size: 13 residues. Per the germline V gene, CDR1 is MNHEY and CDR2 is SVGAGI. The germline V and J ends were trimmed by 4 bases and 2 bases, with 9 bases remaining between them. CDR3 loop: CASSSGQTYEQYF. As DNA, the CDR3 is TGTGCCAGCAGTTCGGGACAAACCTACGAGCAGTACTTC.

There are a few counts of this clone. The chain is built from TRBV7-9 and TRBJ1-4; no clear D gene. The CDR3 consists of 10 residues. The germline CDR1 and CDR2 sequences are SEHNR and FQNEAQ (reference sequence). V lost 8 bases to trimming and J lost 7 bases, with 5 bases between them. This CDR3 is CASESEKLFF. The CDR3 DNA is TGTGCCAGCGAGAGTGAAAAACTGTTTTTT.

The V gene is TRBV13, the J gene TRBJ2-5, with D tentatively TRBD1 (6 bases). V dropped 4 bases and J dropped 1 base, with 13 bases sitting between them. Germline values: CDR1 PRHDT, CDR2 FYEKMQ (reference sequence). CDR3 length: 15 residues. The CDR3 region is CASSSRDTVQETQYF. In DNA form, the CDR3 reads TGTGCCAGCAGCTCCCGGGACACTGTCCAAGAGACCCAGTACTTC.

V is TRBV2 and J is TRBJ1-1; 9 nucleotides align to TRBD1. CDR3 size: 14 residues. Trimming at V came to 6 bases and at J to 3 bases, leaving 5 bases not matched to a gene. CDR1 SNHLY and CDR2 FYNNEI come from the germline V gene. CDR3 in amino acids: CASRIRQGDTEAFF. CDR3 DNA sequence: TGTGCCAGCAGGATCCGACAGGGGGACACTGAAGCTTTCTTT.